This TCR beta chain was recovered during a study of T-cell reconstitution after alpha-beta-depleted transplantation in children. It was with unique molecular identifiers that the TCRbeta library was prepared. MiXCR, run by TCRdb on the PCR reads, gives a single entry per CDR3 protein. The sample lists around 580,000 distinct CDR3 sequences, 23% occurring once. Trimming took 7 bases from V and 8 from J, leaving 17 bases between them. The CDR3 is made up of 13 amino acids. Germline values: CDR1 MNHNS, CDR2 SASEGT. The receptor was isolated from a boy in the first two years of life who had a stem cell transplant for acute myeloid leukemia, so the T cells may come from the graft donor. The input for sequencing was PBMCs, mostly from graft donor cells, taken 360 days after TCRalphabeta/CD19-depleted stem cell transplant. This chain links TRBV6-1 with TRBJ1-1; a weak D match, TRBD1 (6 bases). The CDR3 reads CASTLGGGGEAFF. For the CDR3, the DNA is TGTGCCAGCACCCTAGGGGGAGGGGGGGAAGCTTTCTTT.